Sequencing of this T cell receptor (beta chain) was carried out in a study of blood T cell repertoires in COVID-19 (dated by TCRdb to between 2020 and 2021). A note on the overall study: Samples covering the acute and convalescent phases of COVID-19 were provided by collaborators in the United States, Italy and Spain. The repertoires were released in a freely available public database intended as a resource for research on the immune response to SARS-CoV-2. Where HLA class I and class II types were available, the types were taken from metadata supplied by the sample provider, not from assay-based typing. The samples were drawn from the first 160 participants of the ongoing ImmuneRACE study and from 1,200 or so subjects provided by 6 global collaborators. The prospective study material was composed of cDNA or gDNA derived from T cells, B-cell-depleted T cells, or PBMCs. Deeply sampled blood TCRbeta repertoires from subjects exposed to, actively infected with, or recovered from COVID-19 were included in the dataset. A de-identified subject ID, COVID-19 status, age in years and sex were almost always included in the sample metadata. The research as a whole found: Clinical and demographic metadata were provided uncurated, with the amount varying by source and participant.

The CDR3 spans 15 residues, from the cysteine through the phenylalanine. Only the CDR3 portion is preserved as DNA: 45 bases, with reading frame beginning at the first base. CDR1 and CDR2 are read off the germline V gene as KGHSH and LQKENI. V sheds 3 bases and J sheds 3 bases, leaving 14 bases between their ends. To note about this clone: The antigen it recognizes is unknown. Per-base quality was not reported, and no clone a single base away is much larger than it.

TCRbeta CDR3 regions were amplified from genomic DNA by means of the immunoSEQ Assay, a bias-controlled multiplex PCR. Turning to the authors' computational methods: The number of nucleated cells in each sample was estimated by amplification of reference gene primers within the assay. To quantify the absolute abundance of each unique TCRbeta CDR3 rearrangement, sequence reads were collapsed and filtered. Productive Simpson clonality was computed per sample as the square root of Simpson's diversity index over productive rearrangements. Drawn from immuneACCESS, this table holds only the in-frame rearrangements with V and J called that TCRdb kept. Clones are partly lost; checked studies trace under half to an unresolved V gene and leave the rest unexplained. The DNA was the basis for D and trimming; V, J and clone size are from that table. For this sample the table gives some 210,000 clones, of which around 91% were detected only once. 4.8% of the sample is in the top ten clones.

The collaborating institutions used their own protocols to collect whole blood in K2EDTA tubes. For TCRbeta analysis, collaborator samples were shipped as frozen whole blood, as isolated PBMCs, or as DNA extracted from either sample type. The rearrangement joined TRBV18 to TRBJ1-2; the D gene is perhaps TRBD1, on 6 matching bases. The sample comprised peripheral blood. The clonotype comes from a woman between 40 and 55 years old with acute or convalescent COVID-19. The CDR3 region has the sequence CASSPGAGTDYGYTF. The nucleotide sequence is given as TGTGCCAGCTCACCGGGGGCAGGGACCGACTATGGCTACACCTTC.